The 13 T cell receptor beta chains given below trace back to one sample, sequenced in a study of PD-1 blockade in classical Hodgkin lymphoma. Time point in this sample: cycle 4 day 1 (C4D1), after 6 weeks of nivolumab. The patients all showed relapse after autologous stem cell transplantation, while their brentuximab vedotin exposure varied. Sequencing used immunoSEQ multiplex PCR; TCRdb keeps in-frame clones, though not all of them. The sample comprises some 24,000 clones, around 80% of which are singletons, and 6% to 6.5% rests with the top ten. The input for sequencing was peripheral blood mononuclear cells (PBMCs), taken before the fourth cycle of nivolumab. The source is a human donor with classical Hodgkin lymphoma.

The chain is built from TRBV28 and TRBJ1-1; 7 bases are a match to TRBD1. This CDR3 has 14 amino acids. Trimming at V came to 6 bases and at J to 4 bases, leaving 8 bases not matched to a gene. Germline V gene data show CDR1 as MDHEN and CDR2 as SYDVKM. CDR3 loop: CASSSTGWATEAFF. The CDR3 nucleotides are TGTGCCAGCAGCTCGACAGGGTGGGCCACTGAAGCTTTCTTT.

The chain uses TRBV4-1 and TRBJ1-1, with D maybe TRBD1 (5 bases). The CDR3 has 15 residues. CDR1 MGHRA and CDR2 YSYEKL come from the germline V gene. Trimming removed 1 base from V and 1 base from J, with 10 bases in between. CDR3 nucleotides: TGCGCCAGCAGCCAAGGGGGGGGGAAGAACACTGAAGCTTTCTTT. It specifies CASSQGGGKNTEAFF.

The V gene is TRBV2, the J gene TRBJ2-1; possible D gene TRBD2, 6 bases. CDR1 is SNHLY, CDR2 FYNNEI, per germline. Trimming cost V 4 bases and J 2 bases, with 9 bases left between them. The CDR3 contains 14 residues. The CDR3 region has the DNA TGTGCCAGCAGTGCCAGCGGGCCCTACAATGAGCAGTTCTTC. Its protein product is CASSASGPYNEQFF.

J is TRBJ2-5 and V is TRBV7-6; perhaps TRBD1 as D (6 bases). Germline CDR1 reads SGHVS; CDR2 reads FNYEAQ. The V and J ends lost 0 bases and 8 bases respectively, with 13 bases between them. The CDR3 is 14 amino acids. The CDR3 DNA sequence: TGTGCCAGCAGCTTAGCCAAGGGGGAGAGTACCCAGTACTTC. This sequence encodes CASSLAKGESTQYF.

The genes are TRBV18 and TRBJ1-4, with D possibly being TRBD1 (6 bases). Trimming took 6 bases from V and 2 from J, leaving 25 bases between them. The CDR3 length is 19 residues. CDR1 and CDR2 from the germline V gene are KGHSH and LQKENI. The CDR3 DNA is TGTGCCAGCTCCCGGCTTGTCCAAACAGGGAAGAAGACTAATGAAAAACTGTTTTTT. It yields the protein CASSRLVQTGKKTNEKLFF.

The chain uses TRBV2 and TRBJ2-7; D gene ambiguous. Looked up from germline, CDR1 is SNHLY and CDR2 is FYNNEI. This CDR3 is 13 amino acids long. V shed 8 bases and J shed 4 bases, with 15 bases lying between them. CDR3 nucleotide sequence: TGTGCCAGCTATTCGGACGGATATTACGAGCAGTACTTC. Its translation: CASYSDGYYEQYF.

This clone was observed a handful of times. The chain has TRBV4-3 and TRBJ2-7, with 9 bases aligning to TRBD1. CDR3 length: 15 amino acids. CDR1 LGHNA and CDR2 YSLEER come from the germline V gene. With 2 bases clipped from V and 3 bases from J, the junction kept 5 bases outside the gene matches. As DNA, the CDR3 is TGCGCCAGCAGCCAAACCGGGACAGGGATCTACGAGCAGTACTTC. Protein: CASSQTGTGIYEQYF.

The V call is TRBV2, the J call TRBJ2-7; the D is unclear. The CDR3 is 13 residues long. Germline-derived CDR1 and CDR2 are SNHLY and FYNNEI. V lost 3 bases, J lost 1 base, and 7 bases lay in between. The CDR3: CASSERISYEQYF. The CDR3 DNA reads as TGTGCCAGCAGTGAGAGGATTTCCTACGAGCAGTACTTC.

V gene TRBV30 combines with J gene TRBJ2-2; 7 positions agree with TRBD1. The germline gives CDR1 GTSNPN, CDR2 SVGIG (reference sequence). The CDR3 runs to 13 residues. V lost 2 bases to trimming and J lost 7 bases; unmatched junction nucleotides: 4. The CDR3 is CAWSTTGIGELFF. The CDR3, as DNA: TGTGCCTGGAGTACGACAGGGATCGGGGAGCTGTTTTTT. The entire variable domain, with the rest obtained from reference TRBV30 and TRBJ2-2, is as follows: SQTIHQWPATLVQPVGSPLSLECTVEGTSNPNLYWYRQAAGRGLQLLFYSVGIGQISSEVPQNLSASRPQDRQFILSSKKLLLSDSGFYLCAWSTTGIGELFFGEGSRLTVL.

The rearrangement links TRBV5-1 to TRBJ2-3, with a weak D call TRBD1 (6 bases). Germline V gene lookup returns CDR1 SGHRS and CDR2 YFSETQ. The CDR3 loop spans 15 amino acids. V lost 3 bases and J lost 5, with 16 bases in between. This chain's CDR3 is CASSSGVNFEDTQYF. The DNA of the CDR3 is TGCGCCAGCAGCTCAGGGGTTAACTTTGAAGATACGCAGTATTTT.

This clone came up a few times. The CDR3 nucleotides read TGTGCCAGCAGTTTCCTCGGACAGGGAGAGACCCAGTACTTC. Its protein is CASSFLGQGETQYF. This chain joins TRBV27 and TRBJ2-5, with 8 nucleotides matching TRBD1. Germline CDR1 and CDR2: MNHEY and SMNVEV (reference sequence). This CDR3 has 14 residues. Germline trimming cut 3 bases from V and 4 bases from J; bases unmatched to any gene: 4.

The genes are TRBV19 and TRBJ2-1; D tentatively fits TRBD1 or TRBD2 (5 bases each). V was shortened by 2 bases and J by 4 bases, with 18 bases between the two germline ends. CDR1 and CDR2 (germline): LNHDA, SQIVND (reference sequence). The CDR3 totals 17 residues. CDR3 bases: TGTGCCAGTAGTATAACTCCGAGGGGTAGCAGTTACAATGAGCAGTTCTTC. Its protein is CASSITPRGSSYNEQFF.

The chain links TRBV10-3 to TRBJ2-6; tentative D call: TRBD1 (5 bases). Germline loops: CDR1 ENHRY, CDR2 SYGVKD. The CDR3 has 19 amino acids. V was trimmed by 3 bases and J by 1 base, leaving 19 bases between them. The CDR3 DNA is TGTGCCATCAGTGACACTAACCTCAGGGTACGGTCTGGGGCCAACGTCCTGACTTTC. Its translation is CAISDTNLRVRSGANVLTF.